These 13 T cell receptor beta chains came from one sample sequenced in a study of vaccination and CD4 T cells after COVID-19. Treatment denoted: roughly 11-day PBMC culture with coronavirus spike peptide pools or control peptides (ViraFEST assay). Oncomine TCR Beta short-read sequencing was applied to DNA from cultured CD4+ T cells. TCRdb recomputed calls from the PCR reads with MiXCR, one row per CDR3 protein. The data contain over 7,500 distinct CDR3 sequences, roughly 55% of them singletons. The antigens of these receptors remain unknown. The specimen was CD4+ T cells from blood, cultured in vitro. The receptor source for this set is a human donor who had recovered from COVID-19.

This chain uses TRBV20-1 with TRBJ2-1; 13 bases align to TRBD2. V was clipped by 4 bases and J by 1 base; unmatched bases: 4. The germline CDR1 and CDR2 sequences are DFQATT and SNEGSKA (reference sequence). The CDR3 runs 16 residues. The CDR3, as DNA: TGCAGTGCTAACGGACTAGCGGGGGATTCCTACAATGAGCAGTTCTTC. This sequence encodes CSANGLAGDSYNEQFF.

This clonotype was counted a few times. V is TRBV6-1 and J is TRBJ2-7; perhaps TRBD1 as D (5 bases). The V gene's germline CDR1 is MNHNS and CDR2 SASEGT. The V end lost 8 bases, the J end lost 4 bases, and 12 bases lay between the germline ends. This CDR3 is built from 12 residues. CDR3: CASVLQGYEQYF. The CDR3 DNA sequence: TGTGCCAGCGTCCTTCAGGGATACGAGCAGTACTTC.

This sequence joins TRBV7-2 and TRBJ2-4; D ambiguous. Germline CDR1 and CDR2: SGHTA and FQGNSA. This CDR3 is 13 amino acids long. V lost 3 bases, J lost 7 bases, and 10 bases lay in between. The CDR3 spells CASSFSHGNIQYF. CDR3 DNA sequence: TGTGCCAGCAGCTTCTCCCACGGGAACATTCAGTACTTC.

As concerns this clonotype: The junction and the germline gene differ at one end; a read error may be behind it. This chain joins TRBV7-7 and TRBJ2-3; 11 bases align to TRBD1. CDR1 is SSHAT and CDR2 is FNYEAQ in the germline V gene (reference sequence). This CDR3 comprises 14 residues. The CDR3, as DNA: TGTGCTAGCAGTACGGGACAGGGGGCAGATACGCAGTATTTT. Amino acids: CASSTGQGADTQYF.

V and J are TRBV7-9 and TRBJ1-1; D perhaps matches TRBD1 (6 bases). The CDR3 covers 15 residues. Germline CDR1 is SEHNR and CDR2 is FQNEAQ (reference sequence). Trimming shortened V by 1 base and J by 4 bases, and 13 bases separated the two germline ends. This CDR3 is CASSLVRGEGTEAFF. The CDR3 nucleotides read TGTGCCAGCAGCTTAGTCAGGGGCGAAGGCACTGAAGCTTTCTTT.

This chain connects TRBV6-4 to TRBJ2-1; TRBD2 aligns across 9 bases. The CDR3 extends over 14 amino acids. With 5 bases clipped from V and 4 bases from J, the junction kept 3 bases outside the gene matches. Per germline, CDR1 MRHNA and CDR2 SNTAGT. CDR3 region: CASSQLAGYNEQFF. Here the CDR3 DNA reads TGTGCCAGCAGTCAACTAGCGGGTTACAATGAGCAGTTCTTC.

The J gene is TRBJ2-5, the V gene TRBV24-1; tentative D call: TRBD2 (5 bases). V lost 5 bases to trimming and J lost 2 bases, with 17 bases between them. This CDR3 spans 16 amino acids. Germline V CDR1 and CDR2: KGHDR, SFDVKD. The CDR3 sequence: CATSANTREPQETQYF. As DNA, the CDR3 is TGTGCCACCAGTGCCAATACACGGGAACCACAAGAGACCCAGTACTTC.

The chain joins TRBV6-5 to TRBJ2-3, with unresolved D. The V gene lost 0 bases and the J gene lost 3 bases, with 13 bases spanning the gap. From germline, CDR1 is MNHEY and CDR2 SVGAGI. CDR3 length: 16 residues. The CDR3 region has the DNA TGTGCCAGCAGTTACTCCCCATTAACTCCGACAGATACGCAGTATTTT. Translating it yields CASSYSPLTPTDTQYF.

The J gene is TRBJ2-5, the V gene TRBV18; D is unclear. Trimming cost V 1 base and J 0 bases, with 3 bases left between them. CDR3 size: 13 residues. In germline, CDR1 is KGHSH, CDR2 LQKENI. Here the CDR3 DNA reads TGTGCCAGCTCACCACAGTACCAAGAGACCCAGTACTTC. It codes for CASSPQYQETQYF. The whole variable domain, remainder taken from reference TRBV18 and TRBJ2-5, is NAGVMQNPRHLVRRRGQEARLRCSPMKGHSHVYWYRQLPEEGLKFMVYLQKENIIDESGMPKERFSAEFPKEGPSILRIQQVVRGDSAAYFCASSPQYQETQYFGPGTRLLVL.

The V call is TRBV20-1, the J call TRBJ2-5; TRBD2 agrees at 7 bases. With 0 bases clipped from V and 4 bases from J, the junction kept 8 bases outside the gene matches. Germline loops: CDR1 DFQATT, CDR2 SNEGSKA (reference sequence). The CDR3 runs 15 residues. CDR3 sequence reads: CSAREEGGVGETQYF. In nucleotides, the CDR3 is TGCAGTGCTAGAGAGGAGGGAGGGGTTGGAGAGACCCAGTACTTC.

This clonotype is termed medium-sized. The J gene is TRBJ2-1, the V gene TRBV5-1, with TRBD1 matching 10 bases. The junction had 4 bases not matched to a gene; V was cut back by 1 base and J by 9 bases. CDR3 length: 14 residues. Per the germline V gene, CDR1 is SGHRS and CDR2 is YFSETQ. The CDR3 coding sequence is TGCGCCAGCAGCTTGAGACAGGGGGCAGGTGAGCAGTTCTTC. Translating gives CASSLRQGAGEQFF.

The chain employs TRBV11-2 and TRBJ1-2; the D gene is possibly TRBD1 (6 bases). CDR3 size: 14 residues. In germline, CDR1 is SGHAT, CDR2 FQNNGV. V was cut by 4 bases and J by 4 bases, with 13 bases left in between. The CDR3 sequence: CASSSTTGFYGYTF. The CDR3 nucleotides are TGTGCCAGCAGCTCAACGACAGGCTTCTATGGCTACACCTTC.

This chain connects TRBV7-8 to TRBJ1-6; 7 bases are a match to TRBD1. CDR3 length: 18 amino acids. Trimming took 5 bases from V and 0 from J; bases not matched to a gene: 10. Germline CDR1 and CDR2: SGHVS and FQNEAQ. The CDR3 sequence: CASSPGQVESSYNSPLHF. CDR3 sequence (DNA): TGTGCCAGCAGCCCCGGACAGGTAGAGAGCTCCTATAATTCACCCCTCCACTTT.